This T cell receptor beta chain was found in a study of cytomegalovirus exposure and HLA in healthy donors. Study-wide points: Specific recognition of CMV antigens was confirmed in vitro for a few chains (all CMV-associated).

CDR3 size: 15 residues. Trimming took 3 bases from V and 0 from J, leaving 13 bases between them. CDR1 and CDR2 from the germline V gene are SGHNT and YYREEE (reference sequence). This clone showed up just once. Its target is unknown. PCR involved 60 Vbeta and 13 Jbeta primers. Repertoires were generated with immunoSEQ multiplex PCR, while TCRdb's copy carries only in-frame clones and drops some. Of about 140,000 clones in the sample, roughly 75% were seen once. The sequencing input was PBMCs. The rearrangement links TRBV5-4 to TRBJ2-7, with unresolved D. The sequence came from a man in his thirties or forties in good health and CMV-seronegative. DNA of the CDR3: TGTGCCAGCAGCTACGGTCAAATTCGCTCCTACGAGCAGTACTTC. Translation gives CASSYGQIRSYEQYF.